The 11 T cell receptor beta chains presented below share a single source sample, sequenced in a study of cytomegalovirus exposure and HLA in healthy donors. 60 Vbeta and 13 Jbeta primers were used in PCR. Sequencing was performed with immunoSEQ multiplex PCR; in TCRdb, only in-frame clones are kept and a portion is missing. Of roughly 66,000 clones in the sample, roughly 79% were seen once. The sequencing input was PBMCs. Receptors originate from a man between 45 and 60 years old in good health and CMV-seronegative.

This rearrangement joins TRBV28 to TRBJ1-2; the D is unclear. CDR1 and CDR2 (germline): MDHEN, SYDVKM. This CDR3 has 10 amino acids. V lost 6 bases and J 7 bases, leaving 6 bases between the germline ends. As DNA, the CDR3 is TGTGCCAGCAGATCACTTGGCTACACCTTC. As protein: CASRSLGYTF.

This clone showed up just once. The chain links TRBV6-5 to TRBJ1-1; D not resolved. This CDR3 comprises 16 residues. V was pared by 0 bases and J by 6 bases, with 17 bases between. Germline V gives CDR1 MNHEY, CDR2 SVGAGI. Here the CDR3 DNA reads TGTGCCAGCAGTTACTCGGGCAGGTCAATATTGGCTGAAGCTTTCTTT. This sequence encodes CASSYSGRSILAEAFF.

The chain carries TRBV7-8 and TRBJ2-1, with D possibly TRBD1 on 5 matching bases. This CDR3 is 13 amino acids long. Between the trimmed V and J ends, which lost 8 bases and 6 bases, there was a span of 14 bases. Germline V gene sequence: CDR1 SGHVS, CDR2 FQNEAQ. The CDR3 sequence: CASLRGSANEQFF. The CDR3 DNA is TGTGCCAGCCTAAGGGGATCGGCCAATGAGCAGTTCTTC.

This chain's CDR3 is CASSAQGDIAEAFF. CDR3 coding DNA: TGCGCCAGCAGCGCACAGGGTGATATCGCTGAAGCTTTCTTT. The V call is TRBV5-1, the J call TRBJ1-1; D may be TRBD1 (6 bases). CDR3 length equals 14 residues. Germline assignment: CDR1 SGHRS and CDR2 YFSETQ. V was trimmed by 4 bases and J by 6 bases, leaving 16 bases between them.

This clone was recorded once. This sequence joins TRBV9 and TRBJ2-1; perhaps TRBD2 as D (5 bases). Germline lookup yields CDR1 SGDLS and CDR2 YYNGEE. CDR3 size: 15 residues. V dropped 0 bases and J dropped 8 bases, with 15 bases sitting between them. CDR3: CASSVDALPRDEQFF. The CDR3 coding sequence is TGTGCCAGCAGCGTAGATGCACTTCCGCGGGATGAGCAGTTCTTC.

The chain combines TRBV2 with TRBJ1-4; D is uncertain. The length of the CDR3 is 15 residues. CDR1 and CDR2 from the germline V gene are SNHLY and FYNNEI. V lost 2 bases, J lost 0 bases, and 7 bases lay in between. In DNA form, the CDR3 reads TGTGCCAGCAGTGAAACGGTTGCAACTAATGAAAAACTGTTTTTT. Protein product: CASSETVATNEKLFF.

The chain joins TRBV30 to TRBJ2-5, with a weak D call TRBD2 (6 bases). Gene TRBJ2-7 matches the end of the DNA better, so the J call may be wrong. Looked up from germline, CDR1 is GTSNPN and CDR2 is SVGIG (reference sequence). The CDR3 is 15 residues long. The CDR3 nucleotides are TGTGCCTGGGGGATCAGGAGGGAGCGATCCTACGAGCAGTACTTC. Protein product: CAWGIRRERSYEQYF.

CDR3 nucleotides: TGTGCCAGCAGCTTGGGAGACAGGACGAACACTGAAGCTTTCTTT. Protein sequence: CASSLGDRTNTEAFF. The chain couples TRBV5-8 to TRBJ1-1; D is perhaps TRBD1 (6 bases). The CDR3 runs to 15 residues. From germline, CDR1 is SGHTS and CDR2 YDEGEE. Deletions cut 0 bases from V and 1 base from J, with 10 bases between. Based on the CDR3 plus reference TRBV5-8 and TRBJ1-1, the full variable domain is EAGVTQSPTHLIKTRGQQATLRCSPISGHTSVYWYQQALGLGLQFLLWYDEGEERNRGNFPPRFSGRQFPNYSSELNVNALELEDSALYLCASSLGDRTNTEAFFGQGTRLTVV.

V usage is TRBV28 and J usage is TRBJ1-2; D is perhaps TRBD1 (6 bases). The germline CDR1 and CDR2 sequences are MDHEN and SYDVKM. The CDR3 runs to 16 residues. Trimming shortened V by 6 bases and J by 8 bases, and 25 bases separated the two germline ends. CDR3 nucleotide sequence: TGTGCCAGCAGACCTACGGACAGCCTCAAGTTATGGGGCTACACCTTC. The encoded protein is CASRPTDSLKLWGYTF.

This chain uses TRBV11-3 with TRBJ2-3; 10 bases are shared with TRBD2. CDR3 length: 16 amino acids. Looked up from germline, CDR1 is SGHNT and CDR2 is YENEEA. J was trimmed by 0 bases and V by 1 base; bases with no gene match: 1. CDR3 region: CASSLATSGSTDTQYF. The CDR3 DNA is TGTGCCAGCAGCTTAGCGACTAGCGGGAGCACAGATACGCAGTATTTT.

The rearrangement uses TRBV11-2 and TRBJ2-3; 9 nucleotides agree with TRBD1. Trimming took 5 bases from V and 4 from J; bases not matched to a gene: 4. CDR3 size: 14 residues. Looked up from germline, CDR1 is SGHAT and CDR2 is FQNNGV. The CDR3 spells CASSPNRGPDTQYF. In DNA, the CDR3 is TGTGCCAGCAGCCCTAACAGGGGGCCAGATACGCAGTATTTT.